The clone carrying this TCR beta chain was found a few times. Its specificity is unknown. The sample comes from a study of shared clonotypes between healthy human individuals. Study in general: Used for every donor were three CD4 naive, three CD4 memory, two CD8 naive and one CD8 memory plate.

The V and J ends lost 4 bases and 8 bases, in that order; junction bases with no gene match: 11. Germline V gene lookup returns CDR1 SNHLY and CDR2 FYNNEI. The CDR3 covers 16 residues. Original processing notes: ImmunoSEQ supplied junction-only sequences lacking quality scores, so filtering was different. Data came from immunoSEQ multiplex PCR; TCRdb stores just in-frame clones and leaves some out. V, J and clone size are those of that table, while D and trimming were read from the DNA. The sample holds about 700,000 clones, approximately 74% seen once. Notes on the study in general: Approximately 4.5% was the fraction of naive CD4 clonotypes found shared across several donors.

The receptor comes from a woman in her twenties or thirties in good health. Sequences were obtained from memory CD4+ T cells sorted from blood. Subset defined: CD45RA-negative fraction. The V gene is TRBV2, the J gene TRBJ2-1; 10 bases line up with TRBD2. The CDR3 spells CASSVEAGGGDYEQFF. The CDR3 DNA sequence: TGTGCCAGCAGTGTAGAAGCGGGAGGGGGTGACTATGAGCAGTTCTTC. Supplemented by reference TRBV2 and TRBJ2-1, the full variable domain reads EPEVTQTPSHQVTQMGQEVILRCVPISNHLYFYWYRQILGQKVEFLVSFYNNEISEKSEIFDDQFSVERPDGSNFTLKIRSTKLEDSAMYFCASSVEAGGGDYEQFFGPGTRLTVL.